This T cell receptor beta chain was captured by sequencing in a study of shared clonotypes between healthy human individuals. Study background: CD4 naive and CD4 memory each took three plates per donor, while CD8 naive took two and CD8 memory one.

Findings of the study overall: Exclusively blood specimens were collected; tissue repertoires likely differ. The study found lower generation probabilities in non-shared clonotypes than in those shared by all four donors.

Germline CDR1 SGHAT, CDR2 FQNNGV. The junction had 4 bases not matched to a gene; V was cut back by 5 bases and J by 3 bases. The CDR3 contains 14 residues. Of note for this clone: What it binds is unknown.

An assay was performed, and its level was deep. The data were produced by immunoSEQ multiplex PCR, yet TCRdb's version contains in-frame clones alone and is incomplete. The repertoire holds roughly 680,000 clones, with approximately 77% as singletons. The rearrangement uses TRBV11-2 and TRBJ1-2, with 9 bases identical to TRBD1. The source is a woman in her 30s in good health. The specimen sequenced was memory CD4+ T cells sorted from blood. Stated subset: CD45RA-negative fraction. In DNA, the CDR3 is TGTGCCAGCAGCCAGCGACAGGGGGACTATGGCTACACCTTC. It codes for CASSQRQGDYGYTF.